This T cell receptor (beta chain) is drawn from a study of blood T cells in healthy people across ages (dated by TCRdb to between 2015 and 2017). With respect to the entire study: In model experiments, template switching captured about one uniquely barcoded TCR beta cDNA molecule for every two T cells. To track age-related changes in TCR beta repertoire diversity, the study relied on deep sequencing normalized with unique cDNA molecular identifiers. The donors were split into four age groups: young (average around 16 years), middle-aged (roughly 39), aged (over 55) and long-lived (about 82). Donors of different ages were randomly distributed across sequencing lanes to avoid experimental bias. For two donors (one aged 18 to 30 and one aged 80 or older), the study analyzed two additional independent replicas of 1 million unique cDNA reads from the same blood draw.

The donors were around 39 Caucasian individuals from Russia, aged roughly 6 to 90 years, who were systemically healthy. Each donor gave 8 to 10 milliliters of peripheral blood, collected into EDTA-treated Vacutainer tubes. Ficoll-Paque density-gradient centrifugation was used to isolate PBMCs, with at least 6 million obtained per sample. Trizol reagent was used to extract total RNA from PBMCs, with at least 6 micrograms per sample. For every donor, flow cytometry on a PBMC aliquot measured the percentage of naive CD45RAhigh/CD27high T cells. To note about this clonotype: Its antigen target is currently unknown. No base qualities exist here, and no much larger clone lies one base off it.

Study-wide findings and limitations: Bulk unsorted PBMC profiling prevented conclusive comparison of naive and antigen-experienced compartments. Observed TCR beta diversity per million T cells fell roughly linearly with age, and a significant reduction was already apparent by age approximately 41. Donor CMV infection status was unknown, potentially confounding age-related changes in expanded clonotypes. The percentage of naive T cells measured by flow cytometry correlated strongly with observed TCR beta diversity. Total diversity estimates from one million sequenced T cells were considered lower bounds and underestimates. Compared with the aged group, the long-lived group had more naive CD4+ T cells, fewer expanded clones and increased TCR diversity, a pattern suggesting age selection.

Libraries were made using 5' RACE. The sequencing machine was an Illumina HiSeq 2500. A second PCR of about 7 to 12 cycles was run with a J-beta primer mix and a sample-barcoded 5' primer. A unique molecular identifier was introduced onto each TCR beta cDNA molecule by a template-switch 5' adaptor carrying 12 random nucleotides. Each sample yielded at least 2.5 million CDR3-containing paired-end reads. First-strand cDNA was synthesized from all RNA with the Mint cDNA synthesis kit, primed by a TRBC-specific oligonucleotide. After uracil-DNA glycosylase treatment, a first 18-cycle PCR used universal primers M1SS and BC2_uni_R on all cDNA. As for how the authors treated the data: For normalization, 1 million high-quality reads were randomly selected from each sample, with every read carrying a distinct molecular identifier. Instead of being binned into consensus sequences, reads that shared molecular identifiers were thrown out. MiTCR, run with a Q25 quality threshold and the strictest error-elimination algorithm, handled CDR3 identification, clonotype clustering and error correction. Lower-bound total TCR beta diversity was estimated with a nonparametric unseen species model using Euler transformation. TCRdb trimmed public reads at Q25 via fastp, called clones via MiXCR and kept in-frame beta chains. All rows with the same CDR3 protein become a single entry with the most common DNA and genes. The V and J calls come from TCRdb's annotation, not from the publication. This sample comprises over 1,300,000 distinct CDR3 sequences, approximately 59% of them detected only once. The top ten clonotypes cover 5.5% to 8% of the sample.

Sequences were obtained from blood. The clonotype was recovered from a man younger than 35 in good health.

CDR3 sequence: CSAPAGEHADTQYF. The sequence in DNA is TGCAGTGCGCCCGCGGGGGAGCACGCAGATACGCAGTATTTT. This chain joins TRBV20-1 to TRBJ2-3; the junction holds 7 bases that match TRBD2. Here V drops 6 bases and J drops 4 bases, and the junction holds 10 bases not matched to any gene. The germline V gene (reference sequence) specifies DFQATT as CDR1 and SNEGSKA as CDR2. The CDR3 has 14 amino acids, counting the end cysteine and phenylalanine. This entry keeps only the CDR3 DNA: 42 bases, framed from base 1.